Below, one T cell receptor (beta chain) is given with its context. What it binds is unknown. The sample is drawn from a study of CD4 T cells in relation to SARS-CoV-2 and coronaviruses. The J segment lost 6 bases and the V segment lost 4 bases, leaving 6 bases of the junction unmatched. This CDR3 region has 14 residues. The V gene's germline CDR1 is SGDLS and CDR2 YYNGEE. Sequencing was performed with immunoSEQ multiplex PCR; in TCRdb, only in-frame clones are kept and a portion is missing. Of about 41,000 clones in the sample, under 90% were seen once. General observations from the study: According to naive versus memory sequencing, detected responses are memory recall, not newly primed. Pre-pandemic and post-infection samples never came from the same donor.

Sequencing was carried out using naive CD4+ T cells from PBMCs, cultured in vitro. Documented subset: naive CD4+ T cells isolated by negative enrichment. The receptor was isolated from an adult with COVID-19. The chain uses TRBV9 and TRBJ2-1, with 8 bases identical to TRBD2. Written as DNA, the CDR3 is TGTGCCAGCAGCCCCCGAGCGGGAGTCAATGAGCAGTTCTTC. Amino acids: CASSPRAGVNEQFF.